What follows are 24 T cell receptor beta chains derived from one specimen sequenced in a study of identical twins (dated by TCRdb to about 2016). Library preparation used 5' RACE. Sequencing took place on an Illumina HiSeq 2000. Using fastp trimming at Q25 and MiXCR clonotype assembly, TCRdb reanalyzed the public sequencing data and kept in-frame beta chains. Entries that share a CDR3 protein sequence are merged under the most common genes and DNA. Present in this sample are around 680,000 distinct CDR3 sequences, under 9% of which were seen just once. Around 0.95% of the sample is held by the ten biggest clonotypes. The same data also contributed to another study, on yellow fever vaccine responses in identical twins.

Sequencing was done on a sample of PBMCs. The receptor set was obtained from a woman aged 18-30 years in good health.

The chain recombines TRBV6-2 or TRBV6-3 with TRBJ1-1; D is perhaps TRBD1 (5 bases). The CDR3 has 19 residues. CDR1 MNHEY and CDR2 SVGEGT come from the germline V gene. Trimming removed 2 bases at V and 1 base at J, with 23 bases between. The CDR3 here is CASSYPTLTVRGSNTEAFF. CDR3 coding DNA: TGTGCCAGCAGTTACCCAACATTGACAGTCCGAGGGTCGAACACTGAAGCTTTCTTT.

The chain couples TRBV28 to TRBJ2-1, with 12 bases that match TRBD2. In germline, CDR1 is MDHEN, CDR2 SYDVKM. CDR3 length: 16 amino acids. Unmatched junction bases numbered 11, after V lost 6 bases and J lost 8 bases. The CDR3, as DNA: TGTGCCAGCAGCTTCCCCGACCTAGCGGGAGGGTATGAGCAGTTCTTC. This encodes CASSFPDLAGGYEQFF.

This chain uses TRBV6-1 with TRBJ1-5; D unresolved. The V end was cut by 2 bases, the J end by 5 bases, with 10 bases between. The germline V gene has CDR1 MNHNS and CDR2 SASEGT. This CDR3 spans 14 amino acids. CDR3 sequence: CASSEPPQHQPQHF. Here the CDR3 DNA reads TGTGCCAGCAGTGAACCCCCCCAGCATCAGCCCCAGCATTTT.

The V call is TRBV5-1, the J call TRBJ2-7; no firm D call. The CDR3 is 12 amino acids. Germline CDR1 SGHRS, CDR2 YFSETQ. V was clipped by 4 bases and J by 5 bases, with 10 bases between them. This chain's CDR3 is CASSRVGNEQYF. CDR3 DNA: TGCGCCAGCAGCCGAGTTGGGAACGAGCAGTACTTC.

This clonotype came up many times. The chain carries TRBV20-1 and TRBJ1-2; possibly TRBD1 for D (5 bases). The V end lost 6 bases, the J end lost 4 bases, and 15 bases lay between the germline ends. CDR1 is DFQATT and CDR2 is SNEGSKA in the germline V gene (reference sequence). This CDR3 region has 13 residues. In DNA form, the CDR3 reads TGCAGTGCCCTAGGGGAGGAGGTCTATGGCTACACCTTC. This codes for CSALGEEVYGYTF.

The chain combines TRBV11-2 with TRBJ2-7; the D call may be TRBD1 or TRBD2 (5 bases each). The CDR3 is 15 residues long. Trimming pared 5 bases from V and 4 bases from J, leaving 18 bases between. Per the germline V gene, CDR1 is SGHAT and CDR2 is FQNNGV. This CDR3 reads CASSLGADAEYEQYF. Here the CDR3 DNA reads TGTGCCAGCAGCCTCGGGGCAGATGCTGAGTACGAGCAGTACTTC.

This chain uses TRBV5-1 with TRBJ2-7, with D perhaps being TRBD1 or TRBD2 (5 bases each). The CDR3 totals 15 residues. Trimming stripped 1 base from V and 2 bases from J, with 13 bases between. From germline, CDR1 is SGHRS and CDR2 YFSETQ. The CDR3 DNA reads TGCGCCAGCAGCTTGTTTTGGGACCATACCTACGAGCAGTACTTC. Its translation: CASSLFWDHTYEQYF.

This clonotype has a handful of counts. In nucleotides, the CDR3 is TGTGCCAGCAGCTTTATGTGGGTTCGGGGGGACACTGAAGCTTTCTTT. This translates into CASSFMWVRGDTEAFF. The genes are TRBV11-2 and TRBJ1-1; D is possibly TRBD1 (5 bases). V shed 3 bases and J shed 3 bases, with 17 bases lying between them. CDR1 and CDR2 from the germline V gene are SGHAT and FQNNGV. CDR3 length: 16 amino acids.

This clonotype was observed many times. The chain recombines TRBV5-6 with TRBJ1-2, with D unclear. V was clipped by 0 bases and J by 1 base, with 10 bases between them. The CDR3 is made up of 15 amino acids. Germline V gene lookup returns CDR1 SGHDT and CDR2 YYEEEE. The chain's CDR3 is CASSLGTKNNYGYTF. Here the CDR3 DNA reads TGTGCCAGCAGCTTGGGCACCAAAAATAACTATGGCTACACCTTC.

This clonotype occurred once. This chain uses TRBV5-1 with TRBJ1-1; D perhaps matches TRBD1 (5 bases). This CDR3 is built from 13 residues. V was pared by 4 bases and J by 10 bases, with 17 bases between. Looked up from germline, CDR1 is SGHRS and CDR2 is YFSETQ. CDR3: CASSTSSGLGAFF. The CDR3 nucleotides read TGCGCCAGCAGCACCTCCTCAGGGTTGGGAGCTTTCTTT.

Of note for this clonotype: At one boundary the junction diverges from the germline segment, which might be a read error. CDR3 DNA sequence: TGTGCTAGCAGCCCACCCGGGACAGGGCCCGACGAGCAGTACTTC. Its protein product is CASSPPGTGPDEQYF. The chain joins TRBV7-7 to TRBJ2-7; 9 bases line up with TRBD1. Germline loops: CDR1 SSHAT, CDR2 FNYEAQ (reference sequence). The CDR3 runs to 15 residues.

At least ten counts were recorded for this clonotype. The gene calls are TRBV7-8 and TRBJ2-7; 8 positions match TRBD1. The CDR3 totals 16 residues. With 5 bases clipped from V and 5 bases from J, the junction kept 14 bases outside the gene matches. The germline V gene has CDR1 SGHVS and CDR2 FQNEAQ. Here the CDR3 DNA reads TGTGCCAGCAGCACCGTTACGGACAGGGAATCCGACGAGCAGTACTTC. Protein: CASSTVTDRESDEQYF.

V and J are TRBV27 and TRBJ2-3; D not certain. The CDR3 is 12 residues long. V lost 5 bases and J lost 2, with 5 bases in between. The germline V gene encodes CDR1 MNHEY and CDR2 SMNVEV (reference sequence). The CDR3 DNA sequence: TGTGCCAGCAGTGCACTCACAGATACGCAGTATTTT. Protein sequence: CASSALTDTQYF.

The J gene is TRBJ2-3, the V gene TRBV5-1, with D tentatively TRBD2 (6 bases). The germline V gene encodes CDR1 SGHRS and CDR2 YFSETQ. V lost 4 bases, J lost 2 bases, and 14 bases lay in between. The CDR3 totals 15 residues. The CDR3 loop is CASSPGDANTDTQYF. DNA for the CDR3: TGCGCCAGCAGCCCGGGGGACGCAAACACAGATACGCAGTATTTT.

There are a few counts of this clonotype. The genes are TRBV4-3 and TRBJ2-7; 7 bases line up with TRBD2. This CDR3 is built from 15 residues. CDR1 and CDR2 from the germline V gene are LGHNA and YSLEER. The V segment lost 0 bases and the J segment 3 bases; nucleotides outside the gene matches: 5. For the CDR3, the DNA is TGCGCCAGCAGCCAAGAGGCGGGAGTAGGCTACGAGCAGTACTTC. As protein: CASSQEAGVGYEQYF.

In its sample, this clonotype was seen a few times. V usage is TRBV7-9 and J usage is TRBJ2-7; D is perhaps TRBD1 (6 bases). The CDR3 runs 13 residues. The germline V gene has CDR1 SEHNR and CDR2 FQNEAQ (reference sequence). V lost 5 bases and J lost 6, with 14 bases in between. The CDR3 sequence: CASSRGQRREQYF. The CDR3 coding sequence is TGTGCCAGCAGCCGAGGACAGCGACGCGAGCAGTACTTC.

This clonotype was counted between two and nine times. This rearrangement joins TRBV6-2 or TRBV6-3 to TRBJ2-1; 10 bases are a match to TRBD2. This CDR3 has 14 residues. Unmatched junction bases numbered 8, after V lost 7 bases and J lost 8 bases. Germline V CDR1 and CDR2: MNHEY, SVGEGT. In DNA, the CDR3 is TGTGCCAGCACATCCAGCGGGAGGGCCTATGAGCAGTTCTTC. Protein product: CASTSSGRAYEQFF.

The chain has TRBV7-3 and TRBJ2-3, with 13 bases that match TRBD2. This CDR3 contains 16 residues. Per germline, CDR1 SGHTA and CDR2 FQGTGA. The ends lost 4 bases at V and 7 bases at J; junction bases unmatched: 8. CDR3 residues: CASSSWTSGGPNTQYF. CDR3 DNA: TGTGCCAGCAGCTCCTGGACTAGCGGGGGCCCAAATACGCAGTATTTT. Supplemented by reference TRBV7-3 and TRBJ2-3, the full variable domain reads GAGVSQTPSNKVTEKGKYVELRCDPISGHTALYWYRQSLGQGPEFLIYFQGTGAADDSGLPNDRFFAVRPEGSVSTLKIQRTERGDSAVYLCASSSWTSGGPNTQYFGPGTRLTVL.

The chain joins TRBV3-1 to TRBJ2-5; 10 positions match TRBD1. CDR1 is LGHDT and CDR2 is YNNKEL in the germline V gene (reference sequence). This CDR3 region has 16 residues. J gave up 5 bases and V 4 bases, and 10 bases lay outside the gene matches. The CDR3 bases are TGTGCCAGCAGCCTTAGGACAGGGGGAGGTGCTGAGACCCAGTACTTC. Encoded protein: CASSLRTGGGAETQYF.

This clonotype was found many times. The V call is TRBV5-1, the J call TRBJ2-7, with TRBD2 identical over 8 bases. The CDR3 sequence is 14 residues long. Germline loops: CDR1 SGHRS, CDR2 YFSETQ. The trim removed 1 base at V and 3 bases at J, leaving 3 bases unmatched. The CDR3 DNA is TGCGCCAGCAGCTTGTTCAGCGGGAGCTACGAGCAGTACTTC. This gives the protein CASSLFSGSYEQYF.

A word on this clonotype: A much larger clone differs from this one at a single base, so this may be a read error. Without the conserved terminal phenylalanine or tryptophan, this CDR3 likely stems from a read error. This chain uses TRBV28 with TRBJ2-7, with D possibly matching TRBD1 (6 bases). CDR1 is MDHEN, CDR2 SYDVKM, per germline. V was cut by 4 bases and J by 2 bases, with 18 bases left in between. CDR3 size: 16 residues. CDR3 loop: CASSSPGQRKTYEQYS. CDR3 nucleotide sequence: TGTGCCAGCAGTTCGCCCGGACAGCGGAAAACCTACGAGCAGTACTCC.

This clonotype was observed at least ten times. The chain couples TRBV4-1 to TRBJ2-7, with 9 bases fitting TRBD2. CDR3 length: 15 residues. Germline V gives CDR1 MGHRA, CDR2 YSYEKL. After removal of 1 base from V and 5 bases from J, the junction contained 6 bases not matched to a gene. In DNA, the CDR3 is TGCGCCAGCAGCCAAGTTCTCAGCGGGGGGAACGAGCAGTACTTC. The encoded protein is CASSQVLSGGNEQYF.

The CDR3: CATSRVPGDALWELFF. The CDR3 bases are TGTGCCACCAGCAGGGTTCCAGGGGACGCCCTTTGGGAGCTGTTTTTT. The chain uses TRBV15 and TRBJ2-2; the D gene is possibly TRBD1 (6 bases). V dropped 3 bases and J dropped 9 bases, with 20 bases sitting between them. Germline loops: CDR1 LNHNV, CDR2 YYDKDF (reference sequence). There are 16 residues in the CDR3.

The CDR3 region is CASSRGSGHNEQFF. Here the CDR3 DNA reads TGTGCCAGTAGCAGGGGGTCGGGACACAATGAGCAGTTCTTC. The chain has TRBV19 and TRBJ2-1; TRBD1 aligns across 7 bases. The CDR3 spans 14 residues. The V gene end was trimmed by 6 bases and the J gene end by 5 bases; junction bases not matched to a gene: 7. The V gene's germline CDR1 is LNHDA and CDR2 SQIVND (reference sequence). The entire variable domain, with the rest obtained from reference TRBV19 and TRBJ2-1, is as follows: DGGITQSPKYLFRKEGQNVTLSCEQNLNHDAMYWYRQDPGQGLRLIYYSQIVNDFQKGDIAEGYSVSREKKESFPLTVTSAQKNPTAFYLCASSRGSGHNEQFFGPGTRLTVL.